This TCR beta chain was obtained from a study of cytomegalovirus exposure and HLA in healthy donors. The PCR employed 60 Vbeta primers together with 13 Jbeta primers. The table came from immunoSEQ multiplex PCR; TCRdb's copy has only in-frame clones and leaves some out. This repertoire shows about 140,000 clones, approximately 82% found once; its top ten account for about 1.5%. Study findings and constraints: In most subjects, TCR beta sequences reportedly gave accurate predictions of HLA-A and HLA-B alleles. No immune exposure information besides CMV serostatus was available. Reportedly, fewer N-insertions than the approximately 690-donor mean appeared in an Asian-associated ancestry cluster in a later analysis.

Comment on this clone: No antigen is known for it. The junction shows a germline mismatch at one end, possibly a read error.

CDR3 size: 14 residues. From germline, CDR1 is MNHNS and CDR2 SASEGT. The receptor comes from a man aged 30-40 years in good health and CMV-seropositive. Material: PBMCs. The J gene is TRBJ2-3, the V gene TRBV6-1, with 10 nucleotides matching TRBD2. This CDR3 is CASREAGGPDTQYF. The CDR3 DNA follows: TGTGCCAGCAGAGAAGCGGGGGGGCCAGATACGCAGTATTTT.